This TCR beta chain derives from a study of OX40 agonist ivuxolimab in advanced cancers. TCRdb's copy holds only in-frame clones and misses some; the assay was immunoSEQ multiplex PCR. The table has around 36,000 clones, about 88% seen once. This clonotype originated in an adult with an advanced solid tumor such as melanoma, head and neck, liver or kidney cancer. The material was CD4+ or CD8+ T cells sorted from blood, obtained in a trial of the OX40 agonist ivuxolimab.

The DNA for the CDR3 is TGTGCCAGCAGGGGGACGGGCAGGGGGCGACAAGAGACCCAGTACTTC. This encodes CASRGTGRGRQETQYF. The chain combines TRBV7-6 with TRBJ2-5, with 8 positions matching TRBD1. Germline lookup yields CDR1 SGHVS and CDR2 FNYEAQ. Unmatched junction bases numbered 11, after V lost 6 bases and J lost 2 bases. The CDR3 has 16 residues.